The source of this T cell receptor (beta chain) is a study of T cell responses to AZD1222 COVID-19 vaccine. General study results and limits: Baseline serostatus was positive in only a handful of AZD1222 recipients. Among the donors, most were white British and more were female, and clonal diversity was possibly underestimated.

Worth noting for this clone: Its target is not known.

The CDR3 is made up of 14 amino acids. Germline V gene sequence: CDR1 KGHSH, CDR2 LQKENI. Trimming left V 4 bases short and J 4 bases short, with 11 bases between. Assay used: immunoSEQ multiplex PCR; TCRdb lists only in-frame clones, some missing. The sample shows around 100,000 clones, over 75% of them seen only once. The clonotype comes from an adult in good health. J is TRBJ2-1 and V is TRBV18; D perhaps matches TRBD2 (6 bases). The material sequenced was peripheral blood, taken on day 0 of AZD1222 vaccination. CDR3 in DNA: TGTGCCAGCTCACTCCCGACTAGTTACAATGAGCAGTTCTTC. Its translation: CASSLPTSYNEQFF.